This TCR beta chain was identified during a study of cytomegalovirus exposure and HLA in healthy donors. The study ran its PCR with 60 Vbeta and 13 Jbeta primers. Sequencing was performed with immunoSEQ multiplex PCR; in TCRdb, only in-frame clones are kept and a portion is missing. This table has some 190,000 clones, around 80% appearing once. Overall study findings and caveats: An analysis was carried out later, and it reportedly showed fewer N-insertions in an Asian-associated ancestry cluster than the approximately 700-donor mean. Cytomegalovirus-associated status was assigned to 164 TCR beta chains.

The CDR3 spans 15 residues. Trimming removed 6 bases from V and 7 bases from J, with 16 bases in between. Germline assignment: CDR1 SEHNR and CDR2 FQNEAQ (reference sequence). This clone is a singleton in its sample. The antigen is unknown. Sequenced: PBMCs. The chain recombines TRBV7-9 with TRBJ1-6; D possibly corresponds to TRBD1 (5 bases). This receptor was obtained from a woman aged 30 to 39 in good health and CMV-seropositive. CDR3 nucleotide sequence: TGTGCCAGCAGTAACGCCGGGGGAGTCAATTCACCCCTCCACTTT. Translation gives CASSNAGGVNSPLHF.